Each of the 18 T cell receptor beta chains below was sequenced from the same sample in a study of blood T cell repertoires in COVID-19 (dated by TCRdb to about 2020). Receptor libraries were prepared by the immunoSEQ multiplex PCR assay. TCRdb obtained this table from immuneACCESS and retained in-frame rearrangements with V and J assigned. These tables miss some clones; where compared with another copy, unresolved V genes account for less than half of the shortfall, and the remainder is unexplained. This sample lists 55,000 to 65,000 clones; around 77% were detected once. The ten largest clones add up to 2.5% to 3.5% of the sample. The sequencing input was peripheral blood. The receptors were gathered from a man in his sixties with acute or convalescent COVID-19.

The chain uses TRBV7-2 and TRBJ2-1; TRBD1 agrees at 10 bases. This CDR3 has 18 amino acids. Trimming at V came to 3 bases and at J to 5 bases, leaving 13 bases not matched to a gene. CDR1 is SGHTA, CDR2 FQGNSA, per germline. The CDR3 DNA reads TGTGCCAGCAGCTTCTACGTCAATCCGGGACAGGGGAACAATGAGCAGTTCTTC. This codes for CASSFYVNPGQGNNEQFF.

This rearrangement joins TRBV5-1 to TRBJ2-3; no reliable D call. Germline CDR1 is SGHRS and CDR2 is YFSETQ. V gave up 7 bases and J gave up 5 bases, with 17 bases separating them. The CDR3 contains 14 residues. CDR3 bases: TGCGCCAGCGCCAGAGACACCACAAGAGATACGCAGTATTTT. Translated, it gives CASARDTTRDTQYF.

The chain uses TRBV2 and TRBJ2-3; D may be TRBD1 (6 bases). The CDR3 consists of 13 residues. The V gene's germline CDR1 is SNHLY and CDR2 FYNNEI. Trimming removed 8 bases from V and 1 base from J, with 10 bases in between. CDR3 DNA: TGTGCCAGCTGGAAGGGGGGCACAGATACGCAGTATTTT. Translated, it gives CASWKGGTDTQYF. Using reference TRBV2 and TRBJ2-3 for the parts outside the CDR3, the full variable domain is EPEVTQTPSHQVTQMGQEVILRCVPISNHLYFYWYRQILGQKVEFLVSFYNNEISEKSEIFDDQFSVERPDGSNFTLKIRSTKLEDSAMYFCASWKGGTDTQYFGPGTRLTVL.

The chain employs TRBV7-3 and TRBJ1-1; 10 bases are a match to TRBD1. CDR1 and CDR2 (germline): SGHTA, FQGTGA. Trimming took 5 bases from V and 6 from J; bases not matched to a gene: 3. The CDR3 spans 13 residues. The CDR3 sequence: CASSRGTGAEAFF. The CDR3 DNA follows: TGTGCCAGCAGCCGCGGGACAGGGGCTGAAGCTTTCTTT.

The chain joins TRBV5-1 to TRBJ1-2, with TRBD1 matching over 8 bases. CDR3 length: 17 residues. V lost 4 bases and J lost 0; bases outside the gene matches: 11. Germline CDR1 is SGHRS and CDR2 is YFSETQ. CDR3: CASSLRTGSPANYGYTF. The DNA for the CDR3 is TGCGCCAGCAGCCTACGGACAGGGAGCCCCGCTAACTATGGCTACACCTTC.

The gene calls are TRBV6-1 and TRBJ2-5, with 13 bases matching TRBD2. Trimming took 3 bases from V and 4 from J; bases not matched to a gene: 14. CDR1 and CDR2 (germline): MNHNS, SASEGT. The CDR3 length is 19 residues. The CDR3 DNA follows: TGTGCCAGCAGTGAGATTTTGACTAGCGGGGGGTTCTTGGGAGAGACCCAGTACTTC. Protein sequence: CASSEILTSGGFLGETQYF.

Notes on this clone: At one end, the junction sequence differs from germline, possibly due to a read error. This sequence joins TRBV7-2 and TRBJ1-1; possibly TRBD1 for D (5 bases). CDR1 is SGHTA, CDR2 FQGNSA, per germline. The CDR3 is made up of 13 amino acids. The CDR3 DNA is TGTGCCACCCTCGGCAGGGTGAATACTGAAGCTTTCTTT. Its translation: CATLGRVNTEAFF.

The V call is TRBV6-1, the J call TRBJ1-2; tentatively, D is TRBD1 (5 bases). Germline CDR1 MNHNS, CDR2 SASEGT. With 3 bases removed from V and 3 bases from J, the gap between germline ends came to 14 bases. CDR3 length: 15 amino acids. The CDR3 bases are TGTGCCAGCAGTGATGAGGGGAGGAATTACTATGGCTACACCTTC. Translation: CASSDEGRNYYGYTF.

This chain uses TRBV28 with TRBJ1-2; D is unclear. Germline V gene lookup returns CDR1 MDHEN and CDR2 SYDVKM. V lost 3 bases to trimming and J lost 10 bases, with 18 bases between them. The CDR3 runs 14 residues. DNA for the CDR3: TGTGCCAGCAGTTTCGTGGGCGACGGGAGTACCTACACCTTC. It yields the protein CASSFVGDGSTYTF.

On this clone itself: Germline is not matched at one junction end, which may reflect a read error. The V call is TRBV7-7, the J call TRBJ1-5; 7 positions match TRBD1. The CDR3 is 17 residues long. Germline values: CDR1 SSHAT, CDR2 FNYEAQ (reference sequence). In DNA, the CDR3 is TGTGCTAGCAGCAATCACCCACAGGGGCGCTTCGATCAGCCCCAGCATTTT. Residues: CASSNHPQGRFDQPQHF.

The CDR3 nucleotides read TGTGCCAGCACCGCATTACAGGGGGACGGCTACACCTTC. Its translation: CASTALQGDGYTF. The rearrangement uses TRBV27 and TRBJ1-2; TRBD1 matches 8 bases. Germline-derived CDR1 and CDR2 are MNHEY and SMNVEV (reference sequence). V shed 7 bases and J 8 bases; nucleotides not matched to a gene: 9. The CDR3 loop spans 13 amino acids.

This chain links TRBV19 with TRBJ2-6; D possibly corresponds to TRBD2 (5 bases). There are 18 residues in the CDR3. Germline V gene sequence: CDR1 LNHDA, CDR2 SQIVND (reference sequence). The V end lost 1 base, the J end lost 0 bases, and 13 bases lay between the germline ends. CDR3 loop: CASSIGWEKSSGANVLTF. DNA for the CDR3: TGTGCCAGTAGTATAGGATGGGAGAAGAGCTCTGGGGCCAACGTCCTGACTTTC.

This chain links TRBV11-2 with TRBJ1-1; D might be TRBD1 (5 bases). Trimming took off 5 bases at V and 6 bases at J, with 13 bases between the two ends. The CDR3 is 13 residues long. The V gene's germline CDR1 is SGHAT and CDR2 FQNNGV. The CDR3 reads CASSTEGVAEAFF. The CDR3, as DNA: TGTGCCAGCAGCACGGAAGGGGTGGCTGAAGCTTTCTTT.

J is TRBJ1-2 and V is TRBV11-1, with 9 bases identical to TRBD1. This CDR3 contains 15 residues. Trimming at V came to 4 bases and at J to 4 bases, leaving 7 bases not matched to a gene. Germline V gives CDR1 SGHAT, CDR2 FQDESV (reference sequence). DNA of the CDR3: TGTGCCAGCAGCTCCGGACAGGGGAGAGGCTATGGCTACACCTTC. Protein product: CASSSGQGRGYGYTF.

The chain recombines TRBV5-4 with TRBJ2-3, with 8 bases identical to TRBD1. CDR3 length: 15 residues. V shed 4 bases and J 3 bases; nucleotides not matched to a gene: 7. Germline loops: CDR1 SGHNT, CDR2 YYREEE (reference sequence). The CDR3 loop reads CASSQPGQGTDTQYF. CDR3 coding DNA: TGTGCCAGCAGCCAACCAGGACAGGGAACAGATACGCAGTATTTT.

This clone was picked up a small number of times. This chain links TRBV29-1 with TRBJ2-1; 9 bases are a match to TRBD1. Germline V gene data show CDR1 as SQVTM and CDR2 as ANQGSEA. The V and J ends lost 8 bases and 16 bases, in that order; junction bases with no gene match: 15. The CDR3 is made up of 12 amino acids. The CDR3 DNA reads as TGCAGCACCCAGACAGGGGGTGGGGGAGGTTTCTTC. It codes for CSTQTGGGGGFF.

This clone appeared once. The chain uses TRBV29-1 and TRBJ1-4, with 9 bases matching TRBD1. The trim removed 6 bases at V and 7 bases at J, leaving 12 bases unmatched. The V gene's germline CDR1 is SQVTM and CDR2 ANQGSEA. The CDR3 consists of 15 residues. CDR3 sequence: CSVTSIGTGREKLFF. The CDR3, as DNA: TGCAGCGTAACGAGCATCGGGACAGGGCGTGAAAAACTGTTTTTT.

The V gene is TRBV7-9, the J gene TRBJ2-5; D not resolved. Germline lookup yields CDR1 SEHNR and CDR2 FQNEAQ (reference sequence). V lost 3 bases, J lost 2 bases, and 4 bases lay in between. This CDR3 is 12 amino acids long. As DNA, the CDR3 is TGTGCCAGCAGCTTCTCTCAAGAGACCCAGTACTTC. It is translated as CASSFSQETQYF.